This paragraph covers one T cell receptor beta chain sequence. From the 5' RACE reads, TCRdb called clonotypes with MiXCR, one entry per CDR3 protein. This sample has hundreds of thousands of distinct CDR3 sequences, with more than 15% found just once. The data were obtained in a study of T-cell memory formation after mild COVID-19. The overall study: Each donor largely had its own TCR clusters.

The CDR3 totals 18 residues. The V end lost 0 bases, the J end lost 0 bases, and 13 bases lay between the germline ends. Germline V gives CDR1 SGHRS, CDR2 YFSETQ. V usage is TRBV5-1 and J usage is TRBJ2-6, with a possible D match to TRBD1 (6 bases). The source is a man between 18 and 35 years old who had mild COVID-19 (a few samples of this study predate the infection). Cell type and time point are not known. The sample was PBMCs or a T cell subset sorted from them (not recorded which). The CDR3 is CASSLDPDRPSGANVLTF. DNA of the CDR3: TGCGCCAGCAGCTTGGACCCCGACAGGCCCTCTGGGGCCAACGTCCTGACTTTC.